These 20 T cell receptor beta chains came from one sample sequenced in a study of shared clonotypes between healthy human individuals (dated by TCRdb to the early 2020s). Libraries were made using the immunoSEQ multiplex PCR assay. What TCRdb holds here is the immuneACCESS table cut down to in-frame rearrangements. Part of the clones is not present; checked against another copy, under half of the missing clones reflect an unresolved V gene, and the others are unexplained. The sample records about 110,000 clones, roughly 66% of which are singletons. Around 25% of the sample is taken by the ten largest. The specimen sequenced was memory CD8+ T cells sorted from blood. The cell subset or site label of this sample denotes: CD45RO+ cells pooled with CCR7-negative TemRA cells. These receptors were taken from a woman aged 25-40 years in good health.

The gene calls are TRBV5-8 and TRBJ1-3; 7 bases align to TRBD1. The CDR3 is made up of 15 amino acids. V shed 4 bases, J shed 0 bases, and the junction held 4 bases outside the gene matches. CDR1 SGHTS and CDR2 YDEGEE come from the germline V gene. The CDR3 DNA is TGTGCCAGCAGCCAGGACAGGTACTCTGGAAACACCATATATTTT. It is translated as CASSQDRYSGNTIYF.

The V call is TRBV2, the J call TRBJ2-7, with a tentative D call TRBD1 (6 bases). Trimming cost V 9 bases and J 3 bases, with 9 bases left between them. Germline V gene data show CDR1 as SNHLY and CDR2 as FYNNEI. This CDR3 contains 11 residues. The CDR3 protein is CASDRRYEQYF. Here the CDR3 DNA reads TGTGCCAGTGACAGGCGCTACGAGCAGTACTTC.

V and J are TRBV29-1 and TRBJ2-7, with 9 bases fitting TRBD2. Germline CDR1 and CDR2: SQVTM and ANQGSEA. The length of the CDR3 is 15 residues. The V segment lost 4 bases and the J segment 9 bases; nucleotides outside the gene matches: 16. The CDR3 region has the DNA TGCAGCGTTGTAGTCGCGCTAGCGGGACCCGGAGGGCAGTACTTC. Protein product: CSVVVALAGPGGQYF.

This clone has a single count. The chain joins TRBV5-1 to TRBJ2-3; TRBD2 might be the D (6 bases). CDR1 and CDR2 from the germline V gene are SGHRS and YFSETQ. V lost 3 bases, J lost 7 bases, and 12 bases lay in between. CDR3 length equals 13 residues. The CDR3 DNA follows: TGCGCCAGCAGCTCCCTGGGGGGAAATACGCAGTATTTT. Its translation is CASSSLGGNTQYF.

The CDR3 region is CASTSTTAYNEQFF. The CDR3, as DNA: TGTGCCAGCACGTCGACGACGGCCTACAATGAGCAGTTCTTC. V is TRBV27 and J is TRBJ2-1; D is unresolved. The CDR3 runs to 14 residues. Trimming left V 7 bases short and J 2 bases short, with 12 bases between. Germline V lookup: CDR1 MNHEY, CDR2 SMNVEV (reference sequence).

This clone was counted between two and nine times. This chain links TRBV30 with TRBJ1-1; D uncertain. V was shortened by 1 base and J by 1 base, with 10 bases between the two germline ends. Germline lookup yields CDR1 GTSNPN and CDR2 SVGIG (reference sequence). CDR3 length: 14 amino acids. The CDR3 coding sequence is TGTGCCTGGAGTGCCCCGACGGAGAACACTGAAGCTTTCTTT. Translation: CAWSAPTENTEAFF.

The V gene is TRBV2, the J gene TRBJ1-2; tentatively, D is TRBD1 (5 bases). V lost 4 bases to trimming and J lost 7 bases, with 19 bases between them. Germline CDR1 and CDR2: SNHLY and FYNNEI. This CDR3 region has 15 residues. Here the CDR3 reads CASSVGQRGTGGYTF. The CDR3 DNA sequence: TGTGCCAGCAGTGTCGGTCAACGAGGGACGGGTGGCTACACCTTC.

V and J are TRBV25-1 and TRBJ2-7; 11 nucleotides line up with TRBD2. With 4 bases clipped from V and 6 bases from J, the junction kept 5 bases outside the gene matches. Germline V lookup: CDR1 MGHDK, CDR2 SYGVNS. This CDR3 has 14 residues. CDR3: CASSGTSGPAEQYF. The CDR3 DNA reads TGTGCCAGCAGTGGGACTAGCGGGCCTGCCGAGCAGTACTTC.

With respect to this clone: The same CDR3 also results from other DNA sequences found in this sample. The chain combines TRBV5-5 with TRBJ2-2; the match to TRBD2 covers 16 bases. This CDR3 spans 18 amino acids. Unmatched junction bases numbered 3, after V lost 4 bases and J lost 0 bases. Germline values: CDR1 SGHKS, CDR2 YYEKEE (reference sequence). The CDR3 loop reads CASSLGLAGGPNTGELFF. The CDR3, as DNA: TGTGCCAGCAGCCTGGGACTAGCGGGAGGGCCGAACACCGGGGAGCTGTTTTTT.

The chain carries TRBV29-1 and TRBJ2-1, with a tentative D call TRBD1 (5 bases). V was shortened by 4 bases and J by 4 bases, with 20 bases between the two germline ends. Per the germline V gene, CDR1 is SQVTM and CDR2 is ANQGSEA. The CDR3 has 16 residues. For the CDR3, the DNA is TGCAGCGTTGGTTTCCGTGGGGCAGCAGAATACAATGAGCAGTTCTTC. Translated, it gives CSVGFRGAAEYNEQFF.

This clone was picked up many times. The chain combines TRBV19 with TRBJ1-2, with a weak D call TRBD1 (6 bases). Germline V gene lookup returns CDR1 LNHDA and CDR2 SQIVND (reference sequence). V lost 1 base and J 10 bases, leaving 13 bases between the germline ends. This CDR3 has 13 amino acids. The CDR3 is CASSIGSGVDYTF. The CDR3 coding sequence is TGTGCCAGTAGTATAGGATCAGGGGTGGACTACACCTTC.

The chain carries TRBV28 and TRBJ2-2, with D unclear. The CDR3 runs to 14 residues. Trimming pared 6 bases from V and 6 bases from J, leaving 14 bases between. Germline V CDR1 and CDR2: MDHEN, SYDVKM. CDR3: CASRPLNEAGELFF. The CDR3 DNA reads TGTGCCAGCAGACCATTGAACGAGGCCGGGGAGCTGTTTTTT.

This clone came up many times. CDR3 coding DNA: TGTGCCAGCAGCCCCGGGGGGGTCGGAACCTACGAGCAGTACTTC. Protein: CASSPGGVGTYEQYF. This sequence joins TRBV9 and TRBJ2-7, with 8 bases fitting TRBD2. CDR1 SGDLS and CDR2 YYNGEE come from the germline V gene. V trimming: 4 bases; J trimming: 2 bases; junction bases outside the gene matches: 8. This CDR3 contains 15 residues.

The J gene is TRBJ1-1, the V gene TRBV15; D gene ambiguous. This CDR3 has 13 residues. Germline V lookup: CDR1 LNHNV, CDR2 YYDKDF (reference sequence). Deletions cut 3 bases from V and 12 bases from J, with 17 bases between. The CDR3 region has the DNA TGTGCCACCAGCAGTGAGGTTAATGAAGCTTCTTTCTTT. This encodes CATSSEVNEASFF. Supplemented by reference TRBV15 and TRBJ1-1, the full variable domain reads DAMVIQNPRYQVTQFGKPVTLSCSQTLNHNVMYWYQQKSSQAPKLLFHYYDKDFNNEADTPDNFQSRRPNTSFCFLDIRSPGLGDTAMYLCATSSEVNEASFFGQGTRLTVV.

The chain uses TRBV6-1 and TRBJ2-5; tentative D call: TRBD1 (5 bases). The germline V gene has CDR1 MNHNS and CDR2 SASEGT. V lost 4 bases and J lost 5, with 11 bases in between. The CDR3 totals 13 residues. The CDR3 loop is CASSVVGQETQYF. The CDR3 region has the DNA TGTGCCAGCAGTGTAGTGGGGCAGGAGACCCAGTACTTC.

This clone was counted many times. The J gene is TRBJ2-1, the V gene TRBV7-9; D remains ambiguous. The V gene lost 3 bases and the J gene lost 7 bases, with 10 bases spanning the gap. CDR1 is SEHNR and CDR2 is FQNEAQ in the germline V gene (reference sequence). The CDR3 has 13 residues. The CDR3 region has the DNA TGTGCCAGCAGCTTGAGTTCCAGGAATGAGCAGTTCTTC. Translation gives CASSLSSRNEQFF.

The chain has TRBV10-2 and TRBJ1-2; D gene unclear. The CDR3 is 11 amino acids. Germline loops: CDR1 WSHSY, CDR2 SAAADI. The V and J ends lost 3 bases and 8 bases respectively, with 7 bases between them. CDR3 region: CASSDGWGYTF. The DNA of the CDR3 is TGCGCCAGCAGTGACGGATGGGGCTACACCTTC.

The table lists this clone with a few counts. This chain connects TRBV7-8 to TRBJ2-7; the D gene could be TRBD1 or TRBD2 (5 bases each). Trimming stripped 1 base from V and 1 base from J, with 11 bases between. The CDR3 length is 15 residues. CDR1 and CDR2 (germline): SGHVS, FQNEAQ. CDR3 loop: CASSLERGPSYEQYF. The CDR3 nucleotides read TGTGCCAGCAGCTTAGAGAGGGGCCCATCCTACGAGCAGTACTTC.

There are a few counts of this clone. The V call is TRBV7-9, the J call TRBJ2-1, with a possible D match to TRBD1 (5 bases). The CDR3 extends over 13 amino acids. Germline V gene lookup returns CDR1 SEHNR and CDR2 FQNEAQ (reference sequence). Trimming cost V 5 bases and J 9 bases, with 14 bases left between them. The CDR3 coding sequence is TGTGCCAGCAGCCCCCCAGGGATCGGTGAGCAGTTCTTC. Its protein product is CASSPPGIGEQFF.

J is TRBJ2-7 and V is TRBV5-1, with 11 positions matching TRBD2. After removal of 4 bases from V and 5 bases from J, the junction contained 2 bases not matched to a gene. The CDR3 is 13 amino acids. CDR1 is SGHRS and CDR2 is YFSETQ in the germline V gene. The CDR3 DNA follows: TGCGCCAGCAGCGAGGGACTAGCGGACGAGCAGTACTTC. Residues: CASSEGLADEQYF.